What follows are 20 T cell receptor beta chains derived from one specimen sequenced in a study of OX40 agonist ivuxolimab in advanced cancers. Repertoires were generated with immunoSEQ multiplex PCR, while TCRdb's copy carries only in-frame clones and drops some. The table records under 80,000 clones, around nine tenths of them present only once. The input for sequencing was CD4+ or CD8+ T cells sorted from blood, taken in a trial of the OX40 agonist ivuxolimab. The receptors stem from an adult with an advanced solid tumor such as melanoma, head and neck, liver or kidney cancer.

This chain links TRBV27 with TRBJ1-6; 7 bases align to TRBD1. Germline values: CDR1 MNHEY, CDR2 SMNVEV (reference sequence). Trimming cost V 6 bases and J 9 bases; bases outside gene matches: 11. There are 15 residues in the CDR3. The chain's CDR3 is CASSPRGQGGSPLHF. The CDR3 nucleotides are TGTGCCAGCAGCCCTCGGGGGCAGGGGGGTTCACCCCTCCACTTT.

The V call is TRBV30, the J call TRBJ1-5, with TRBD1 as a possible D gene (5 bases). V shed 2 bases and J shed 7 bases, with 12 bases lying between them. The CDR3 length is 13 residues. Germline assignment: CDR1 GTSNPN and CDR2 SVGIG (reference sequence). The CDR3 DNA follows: TGTGCCTGGAGTTGGCAGGGAGAACAGCCCCAGCATTTT. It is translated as CAWSWQGEQPQHF. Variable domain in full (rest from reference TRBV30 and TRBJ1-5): SQTIHQWPATLVQPVGSPLSLECTVEGTSNPNLYWYRQAAGRGLQLLFYSVGIGQISSEVPQNLSASRPQDRQFILSSKKLLLSDSGFYLCAWSWQGEQPQHFGDGTRLSIL.

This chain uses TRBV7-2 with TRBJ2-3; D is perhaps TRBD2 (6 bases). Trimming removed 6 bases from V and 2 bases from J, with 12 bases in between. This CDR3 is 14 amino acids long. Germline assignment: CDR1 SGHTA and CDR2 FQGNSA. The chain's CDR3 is CASSPGGPTDTQYF. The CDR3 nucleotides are TGTGCCAGCAGTCCCGGAGGGCCCACAGATACGCAGTATTTT.

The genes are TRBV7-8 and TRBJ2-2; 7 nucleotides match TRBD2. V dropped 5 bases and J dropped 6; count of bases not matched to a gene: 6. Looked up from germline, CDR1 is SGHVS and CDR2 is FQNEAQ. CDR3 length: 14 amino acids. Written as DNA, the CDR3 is TGTGCCAGCAGCCTGACTAGCCTCTCCGGGGAGCTGTTTTTT. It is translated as CASSLTSLSGELFF.

The CDR3 coding sequence is TGTGCCAGCAGCTTTGGGACTAGCAATGAGCAGTTCTTC. Amino acid sequence: CASSFGTSNEQFF. The V gene is TRBV7-9, the J gene TRBJ2-1; TRBD2 matches at 8 bases. V was pared by 3 bases and J by 6 bases, with 1 base of the junction left unmatched. The CDR3 covers 13 residues. Per germline, CDR1 SEHNR and CDR2 FQNEAQ (reference sequence).

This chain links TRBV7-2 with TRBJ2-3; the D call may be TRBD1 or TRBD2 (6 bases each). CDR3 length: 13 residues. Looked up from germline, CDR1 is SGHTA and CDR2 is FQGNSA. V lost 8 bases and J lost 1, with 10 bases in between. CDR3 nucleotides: TGTGCCAGCGGGGGGCTACGCACAGATACGCAGTATTTT. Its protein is CASGGLRTDTQYF.

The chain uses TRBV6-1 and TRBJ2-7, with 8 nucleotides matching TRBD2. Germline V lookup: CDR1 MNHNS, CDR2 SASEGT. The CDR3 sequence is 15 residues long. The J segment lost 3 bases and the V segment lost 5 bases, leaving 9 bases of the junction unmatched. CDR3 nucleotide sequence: TGTGCCAGCAGTAAGGGGGAGCGGGAGATCTACGAGCAGTACTTC. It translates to CASSKGEREIYEQYF.

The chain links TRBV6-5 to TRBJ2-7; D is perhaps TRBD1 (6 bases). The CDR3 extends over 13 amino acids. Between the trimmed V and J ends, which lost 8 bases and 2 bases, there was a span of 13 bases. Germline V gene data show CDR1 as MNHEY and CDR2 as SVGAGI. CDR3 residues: CASRRGQPYEQYF. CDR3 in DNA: TGTGCCAGCCGACGAGGACAGCCCTACGAGCAGTACTTC.

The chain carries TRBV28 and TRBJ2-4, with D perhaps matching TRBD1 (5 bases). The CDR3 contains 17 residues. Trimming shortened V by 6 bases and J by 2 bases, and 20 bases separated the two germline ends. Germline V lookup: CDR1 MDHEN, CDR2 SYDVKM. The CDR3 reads CASRAPRGVVTKNIQYF. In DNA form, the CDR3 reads TGTGCCAGCAGAGCCCCAAGGGGCGTTGTAACCAAAAACATTCAGTACTTC.

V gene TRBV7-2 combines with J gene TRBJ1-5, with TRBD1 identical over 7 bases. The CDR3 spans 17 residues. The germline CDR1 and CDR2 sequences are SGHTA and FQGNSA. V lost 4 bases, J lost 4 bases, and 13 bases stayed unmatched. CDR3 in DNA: TGTGCCAGCAGCTCCAGCCGCATTGACAGGGAAAATCAGCCCCAGCATTTT. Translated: CASSSSRIDRENQPQHF.

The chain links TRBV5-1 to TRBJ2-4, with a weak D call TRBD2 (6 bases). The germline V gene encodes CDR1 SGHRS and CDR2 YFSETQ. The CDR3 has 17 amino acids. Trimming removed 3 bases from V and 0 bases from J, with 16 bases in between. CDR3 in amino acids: CASSWDSKTLAKNIQYF. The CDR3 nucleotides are TGCGCCAGCAGCTGGGACTCGAAGACCTTAGCCAAAAACATTCAGTACTTC.

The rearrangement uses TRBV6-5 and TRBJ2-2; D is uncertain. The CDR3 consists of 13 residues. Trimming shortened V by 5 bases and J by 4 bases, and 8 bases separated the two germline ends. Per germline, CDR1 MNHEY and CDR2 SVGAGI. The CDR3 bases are TGTGCCAGCAGTCCCACGACCACCGGGGAGCTGTTTTTT. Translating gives CASSPTTTGELFF.

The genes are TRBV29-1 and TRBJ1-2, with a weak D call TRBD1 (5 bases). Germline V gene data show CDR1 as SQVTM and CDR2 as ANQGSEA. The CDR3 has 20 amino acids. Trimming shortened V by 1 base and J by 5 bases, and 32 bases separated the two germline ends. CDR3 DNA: TGCAGCGTTGAAGGCTCTCCCCAACCGAAACAGGACCTATACTCTTATGGCTACACCTTC. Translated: CSVEGSPQPKQDLYSYGYTF.

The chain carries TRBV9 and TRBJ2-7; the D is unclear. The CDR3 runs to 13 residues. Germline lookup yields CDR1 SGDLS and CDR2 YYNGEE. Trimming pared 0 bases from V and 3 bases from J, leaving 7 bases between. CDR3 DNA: TGTGCCAGCAGCGTAGCTCCGGTCTACGAGCAGTACTTC. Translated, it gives CASSVAPVYEQYF.

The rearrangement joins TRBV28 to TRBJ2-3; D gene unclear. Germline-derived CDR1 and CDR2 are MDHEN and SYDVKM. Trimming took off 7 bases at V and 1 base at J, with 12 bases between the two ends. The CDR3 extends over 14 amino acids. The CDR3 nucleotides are TGTGCCAGCACCCCTTTACTTGGCACAGATACGCAGTATTTT. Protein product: CASTPLLGTDTQYF.

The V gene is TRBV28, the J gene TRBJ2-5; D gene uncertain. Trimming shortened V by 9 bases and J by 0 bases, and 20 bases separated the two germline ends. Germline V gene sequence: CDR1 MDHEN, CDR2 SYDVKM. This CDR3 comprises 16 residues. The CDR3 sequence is CASTSERRWYQETQYF. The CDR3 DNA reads TGTGCCAGTACCTCGGAACGTCGGTGGTACCAAGAGACCCAGTACTTC.

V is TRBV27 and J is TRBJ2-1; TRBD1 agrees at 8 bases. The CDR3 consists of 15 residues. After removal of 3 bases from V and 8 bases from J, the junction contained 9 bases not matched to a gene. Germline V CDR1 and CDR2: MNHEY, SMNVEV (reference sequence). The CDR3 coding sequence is TGTGCCAGCAGTTTGAGCAGACAGGGGTCCTATGAGCAGTTCTTC. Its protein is CASSLSRQGSYEQFF.

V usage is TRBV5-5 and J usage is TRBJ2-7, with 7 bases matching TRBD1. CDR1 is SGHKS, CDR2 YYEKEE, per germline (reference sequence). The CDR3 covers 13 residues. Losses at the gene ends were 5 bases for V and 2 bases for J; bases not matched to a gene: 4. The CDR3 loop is CASRTQGTYEQYF. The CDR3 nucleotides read TGTGCCAGCAGAACACAGGGGACCTACGAGCAGTACTTC.

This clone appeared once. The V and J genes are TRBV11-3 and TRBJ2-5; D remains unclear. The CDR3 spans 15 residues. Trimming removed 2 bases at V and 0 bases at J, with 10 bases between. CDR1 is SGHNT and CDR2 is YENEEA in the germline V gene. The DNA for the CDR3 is TGTGCCAGCAGCTTATCCAGCGATTACCAAGAGACCCAGTACTTC. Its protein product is CASSLSSDYQETQYF.

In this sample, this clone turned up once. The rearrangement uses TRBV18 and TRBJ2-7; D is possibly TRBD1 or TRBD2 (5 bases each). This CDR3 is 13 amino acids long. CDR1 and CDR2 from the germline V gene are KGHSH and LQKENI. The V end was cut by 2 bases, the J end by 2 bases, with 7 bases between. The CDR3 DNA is TGTGCCAGCTCACCAAAGGGACCCTACGAGCAGTACTTC. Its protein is CASSPKGPYEQYF.